Listed below are T cell receptor beta chains from one sample, sequenced in a study of T cell responses to AZD1222 COVID-19 vaccine. The table came from immunoSEQ multiplex PCR; TCRdb's copy has only in-frame clones and leaves some out. The repertoire holds roughly 160,000 clones, with around 94% as singletons. The sequencing here drew on peripheral blood, taken on day 0 of AZD1222 vaccination. Every receptor here comes from an adult in good health. CDR3s leave out the opening cysteine and the closing phenylalanine or tryptophan.

V gene: TRBV5-1
CDR3 protein: ASRPGQLSSYNSPLH

V gene: TRBV18
CDR3 protein: ASSPTGGSSYEQY

V gene: TRBV3-1/TRBV3-2
CDR3 protein: ASSPAGEYGYT

V gene: TRBV11-2
CDR3 protein: ASNGKSLAGGTSTDTQY

V gene: TRBV12-3/TRBV12-4
CDR3 protein: ASSLGLNYGYT

V gene: TRBV28
CDR3 protein: ASLRDSSYEQY

V gene: TRBV19
CDR3 protein: ASSNAGVPEQY

V gene: TRBV3-1/TRBV3-2
CDR3 protein: ASSPLGEKSSYNEQF

V gene: TRBV28
CDR3 protein: ATSGAEQY

V gene: TRBV9
CDR3 protein: ASSVLGTGIGANVLT

V gene: TRBV5-1
CDR3 protein: ASSLKGDGNTIY

V gene: TRBV5-1
CDR3 protein: ASSLVGTQYNEQF

V gene: TRBV18
CDR3 protein: ASSQQEVESPLH

V gene: TRBV5-1
CDR3 protein: ASSFAGAGAGELF

V gene: TRBV27
CDR3 protein: ASSPGNREFEKLF

V gene: TRBV5-1
CDR3 protein: ASSFQLGLQNTGELF

V gene: TRBV5-5
CDR3 protein: ASSLADGYT

V gene: TRBV5-1
CDR3 protein: ASSLTGLGETQY

V gene: TRBV7-9
CDR3 protein: ASSTPGLPSYNEQF

V gene: TRBV6-2/TRBV6-3
CDR3 protein: ASSNTDTQY

V gene: TRBV14
CDR3 protein: ASSPPVGAAGKNTIY

V gene: TRBV4-2
CDR3 protein: ASSPGLAGRQY

V gene: TRBV18
CDR3 protein: ASSPGIQGAWDTQY

V gene: TRBV2
CDR3 protein: ASTPRPQH

V gene: TRBV6-1
CDR3 protein: ASSEASGVGQY

V gene: TRBV18
CDR3 protein: ASSPRVAILAGGGYEQY

V gene: TRBV19
CDR3 protein: ASRSDYNTQY

V gene: TRBV2
CDR3 protein: ASSGASGRLSGELF

V gene: TRBV10-3
CDR3 protein: AISVVYDTEAF

V gene: TRBV14
CDR3 protein: ASSHGGVQFQETQY

V gene: TRBV4-1
CDR3 protein: ASSQGGLGTEAF

V gene: TRBV7-9
CDR3 protein: ASSLGDIRAF

V gene: TRBV2
CDR3 protein: ASRRVQEQEANTGELF

V gene: TRBV5-1
CDR3 protein: ASRPAATNEKLF

V gene: TRBV2
CDR3 protein: ASSEAWDRAETEAF

V gene: TRBV15
CDR3 protein: ATRIGGSYGYT

V gene: TRBV28
CDR3 protein: ASSLFKTLDNSPLH

V gene: TRBV28
CDR3 protein: ASSLYVYQPQH

V gene: TRBV28
CDR3 protein: ASRRGVSGNTIY

V gene: TRBV19
CDR3 protein: ASSIDRGNEKLF

V gene: TRBV7-8
CDR3 protein: ASSLIGSYNEQF

V gene: TRBV11-2
CDR3 protein: ASSFGYTYEQY

V gene: TRBV28
CDR3 protein: ASSNRDEQY

V gene: TRBV5-4
CDR3 protein: ASSLGVSGSYEQY

V gene: TRBV2
CDR3 protein: ASSVSRGSVDGYT

V gene: TRBV5-5
CDR3 protein: ASSRGTGTLEQF

V gene: TRBV29-1
CDR3 protein: SVGSGVRTEAF

V gene: TRBV24-1
CDR3 protein: ATKSSWGPGPDTQY

V gene: TRBV19
CDR3 protein: ASSQKEYWMNEQF

V gene: TRBV6-5
CDR3 protein: ASTDQNYGYT

V gene: TRBV4-2
CDR3 protein: ASSQDTDRLGT